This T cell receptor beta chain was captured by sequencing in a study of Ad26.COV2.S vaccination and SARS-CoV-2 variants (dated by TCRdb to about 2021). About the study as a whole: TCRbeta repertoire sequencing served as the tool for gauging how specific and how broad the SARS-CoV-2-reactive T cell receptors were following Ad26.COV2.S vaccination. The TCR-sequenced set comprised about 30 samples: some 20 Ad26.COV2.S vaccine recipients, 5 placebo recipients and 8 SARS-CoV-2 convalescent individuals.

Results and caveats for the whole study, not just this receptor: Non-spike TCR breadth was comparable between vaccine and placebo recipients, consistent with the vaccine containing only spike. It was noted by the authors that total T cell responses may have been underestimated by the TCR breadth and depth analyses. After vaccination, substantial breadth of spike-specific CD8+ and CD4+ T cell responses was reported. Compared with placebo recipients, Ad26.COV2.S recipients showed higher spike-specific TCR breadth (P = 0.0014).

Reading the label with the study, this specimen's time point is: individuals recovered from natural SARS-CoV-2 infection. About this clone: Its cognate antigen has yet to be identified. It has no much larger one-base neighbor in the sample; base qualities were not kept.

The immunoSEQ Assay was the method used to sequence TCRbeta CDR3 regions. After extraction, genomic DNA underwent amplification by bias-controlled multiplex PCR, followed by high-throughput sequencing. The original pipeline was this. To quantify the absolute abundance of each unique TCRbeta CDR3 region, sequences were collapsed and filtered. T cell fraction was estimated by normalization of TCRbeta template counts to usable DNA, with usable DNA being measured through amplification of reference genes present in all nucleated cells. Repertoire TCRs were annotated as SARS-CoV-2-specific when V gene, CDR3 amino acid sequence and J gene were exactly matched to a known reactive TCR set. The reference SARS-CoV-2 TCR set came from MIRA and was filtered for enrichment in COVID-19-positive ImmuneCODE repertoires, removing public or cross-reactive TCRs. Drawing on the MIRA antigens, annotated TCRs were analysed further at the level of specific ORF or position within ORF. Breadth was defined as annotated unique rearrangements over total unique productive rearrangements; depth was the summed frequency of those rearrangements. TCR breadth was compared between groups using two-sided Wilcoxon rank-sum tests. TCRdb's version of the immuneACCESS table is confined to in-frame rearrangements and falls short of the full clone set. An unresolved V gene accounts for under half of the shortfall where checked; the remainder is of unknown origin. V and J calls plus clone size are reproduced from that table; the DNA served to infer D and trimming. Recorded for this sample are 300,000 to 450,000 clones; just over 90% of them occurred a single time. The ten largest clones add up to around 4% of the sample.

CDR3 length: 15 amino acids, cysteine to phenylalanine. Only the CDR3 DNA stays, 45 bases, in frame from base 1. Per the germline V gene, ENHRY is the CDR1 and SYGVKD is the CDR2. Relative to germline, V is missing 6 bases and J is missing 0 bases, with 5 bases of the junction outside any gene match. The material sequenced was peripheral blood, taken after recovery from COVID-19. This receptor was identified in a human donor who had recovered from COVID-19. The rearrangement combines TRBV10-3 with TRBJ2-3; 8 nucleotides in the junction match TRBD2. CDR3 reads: CAIRSGGSSTDTQYF. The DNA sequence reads TGTGCCATCAGGAGCGGGGGTTCCAGCACAGATACGCAGTATTTT.